Listed here is a single T cell receptor beta chain. No antigen is known for it. This specimen comes from a study of cytomegalovirus exposure and HLA in healthy donors. Study information: A prior study identified roughly 110 million unique TCR beta sequences from some 180 million T cells.

PCR involved 60 Vbeta and 13 Jbeta primers. Clones were sequenced by immunoSEQ multiplex PCR, and TCRdb holds only the in-frame ones, with some missing. The sample has 120,000 to 150,000 clones, roughly 80% seen once; the top ten hold 2.5% to 3.5%. V was pared by 3 bases and J by 2 bases, with 12 bases between. The CDR3 extends over 14 amino acids. Germline values: CDR1 SGHDT, CDR2 YYEEEE. Notes on the study in general: A highly shared variant cluster was judged a likely technical artifact. A missense variant in DCLRE1C was later tied to TCR beta V- and J-gene trimming.

The chain has TRBV5-6 and TRBJ2-7; no clear D. The sample comprised PBMCs. The TCR sequence derives from a woman aged 25-40 years in good health and CMV-seronegative. This chain's CDR3 is CASSSSHDTYEQYF. For the CDR3, the DNA is TGTGCCAGCAGCTCTAGTCACGATACCTACGAGCAGTACTTC.